Listed here is a single T cell receptor (beta chain). Germline CDR1 SGDLS, CDR2 YYNGEE. The CDR3 has 12 residues. V lost 3 bases to trimming and J lost 7 bases, with 9 bases between them. Data came from immunoSEQ multiplex PCR; TCRdb stores just in-frame clones and leaves some out. Found here are 30,000 to 45,000 clones, 88% of them singletons; the top ten hold 1.2%. This specimen comes from a study of T cell changes during pregnancy in multiple sclerosis. The chain couples TRBV9 to TRBJ2-3; a weak D match, TRBD2 (5 bases). Specimen: CD4+ T cells from peripheral blood mononuclear cells, collected before pregnancy. The receptor was derived from a female donor with multiple sclerosis, enrolled in a pregnancy study. The CDR3 protein is CASSDGVNTQYF. The CDR3 DNA follows: TGTGCCAGCAGCGACGGGGTAAATACGCAGTATTTT.